What follows describes a single TCR beta chain. V was cut by 4 bases and J by 4 bases, with 11 bases left in between. Germline CDR1 reads SGHNT; CDR2 reads YYREEE (reference sequence). CDR3 length equals 13 residues. The sample originates from a study of blood T cell repertoires in COVID-19. Measured with immunoSEQ multiplex PCR; TCRdb has only the in-frame clones, and not every one. The sample yields around 360,000 clones, approximately 89% seen once. Sequencing was carried out using peripheral blood. The sequence came from a woman aged 25 to 45 with COVID-19, enrolled during active disease. The chain is built from TRBV5-4 and TRBJ1-2; D remains ambiguous. The CDR3 sequence: CASSTELVYGYTF. DNA of the CDR3: TGTGCCAGCAGCACAGAGTTAGTCTATGGCTACACCTTC.